In this sample, the clone carrying this T cell receptor (beta chain) turned up a few times. The assay was immunoSEQ multiplex PCR, and TCRdb's table has in-frame clones only and misses some. The profile shows 400,000 to 500,000 clones, 75% to 95% of them singletons. Germline V gene data show CDR1 as SGHDT and CDR2 as YYEEEE. The CDR3 covers 11 residues. The V end was cut by 0 bases, the J end by 8 bases, with 5 bases between. The sample comes from a study of control samples from healthy donors and cancer patients. Sequenced: PBMCs. The J gene is TRBJ1-2, the V gene TRBV5-6; no clear D gene. The TCR was taken from a man aged 40-49 years with head and neck cancer. CDR3 sequence (DNA): TGTGCCAGCAGCTTGGGGTTCGGCTACACCTTC. This gives the protein CASSLGFGYTF.